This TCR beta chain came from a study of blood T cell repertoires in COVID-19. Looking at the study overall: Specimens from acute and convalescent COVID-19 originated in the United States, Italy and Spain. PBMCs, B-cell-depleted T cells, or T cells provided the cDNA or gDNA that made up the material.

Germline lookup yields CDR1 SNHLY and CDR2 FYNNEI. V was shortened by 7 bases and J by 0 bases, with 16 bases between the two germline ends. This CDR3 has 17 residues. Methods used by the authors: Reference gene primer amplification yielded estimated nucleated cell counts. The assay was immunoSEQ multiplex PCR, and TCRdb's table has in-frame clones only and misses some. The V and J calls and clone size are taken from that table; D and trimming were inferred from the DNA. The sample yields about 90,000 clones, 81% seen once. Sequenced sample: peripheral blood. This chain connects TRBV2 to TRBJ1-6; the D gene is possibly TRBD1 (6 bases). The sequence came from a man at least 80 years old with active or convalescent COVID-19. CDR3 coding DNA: TGTGCCAGCACCTTTGACAGGCCGAGCTCCTATAATTCACCCCTCCACTTT. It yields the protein CASTFDRPSSYNSPLHF.